This TCR beta chain was recovered during a study of control samples from healthy donors and cancer patients. This clone was recorded once. CDR1 is SEHNR and CDR2 is FQNEAQ in the germline V gene (reference sequence). V dropped 1 base and J dropped 6; count of bases not matched to a gene: 8. The CDR3 covers 15 residues. Sequencing was performed with immunoSEQ multiplex PCR; in TCRdb, only in-frame clones are kept and a portion is missing. The repertoire holds about 130,000 clones, with approximately 92% as singletons. This chain connects TRBV7-9 to TRBJ1-2, with 7 positions matching TRBD1. Sequenced: PBMCs. The TCR was taken from a man aged 80 or over with head and neck cancer. The CDR3 coding sequence is TGTGCCAGCAGCTTAGGGGAACAGGGGACGGATGGCTACACCTTC. Its translation: CASSLGEQGTDGYTF.